This T cell receptor (beta chain) derives from a study of cytomegalovirus exposure and HLA in healthy donors. This clone was seen only once. Between the trimmed V and J ends, which lost 3 bases and 1 base, there was a span of 20 bases. The V gene's germline CDR1 is SGDLS and CDR2 YYNGEE. The CDR3 totals 17 residues. The repertoire was sequenced with immunoSEQ multiplex PCR; TCRdb's copy has only in-frame clones and lacks some. The repertoire holds 150,000 to 200,000 clones, with about 89% as singletons. Sequencing used PBMCs. This TCR came from a man younger than 45 in good health and CMV-seropositive. The V and J genes are TRBV9 and TRBJ2-7; possibly TRBD1 for D (6 bases). Here the CDR3 reads CASSARADRPSSYEQYF. The CDR3 DNA follows: TGTGCCAGCAGCGCCCGAGCCGACAGGCCCTCATCCTACGAGCAGTACTTC.